This T cell receptor beta chain came from a study of blood T cell repertoires in COVID-19. This CDR3 is 12 amino acids long. Trimming stripped 7 bases from V and 2 bases from J, with 6 bases between. Per germline, CDR1 MDHEN and CDR2 SYDVKM. Original methodology: For nucleated cells, counts were estimated from reference gene primer amplification. Data came from immunoSEQ multiplex PCR; TCRdb stores just in-frame clones and leaves some out. The DNA was the basis for D and trimming; V, J and clone size are from that table. The table includes 250,000 to 300,000 clones, 65% to 90% detected once. Material for sequencing was peripheral blood. This TCR was recovered from a man aged 45-60 years with active or convalescent COVID-19. This chain uses TRBV28 with TRBJ1-5; D uncertain. The CDR3, as DNA: TGTGCCAGCACAGTCGGCAATCAGCCCCAGCATTTT. It translates to CASTVGNQPQHF.